This T cell receptor beta chain derives from a study of graft-versus-host responses after intestinal transplantation. Study-level points and caveats: Researchers found GvH clones in recipient marrow, and some showed up first in ileum or blood.

Data came from immunoSEQ multiplex PCR; TCRdb stores just in-frame clones and leaves some out. The data hold about 150,000 clones, with about nine tenths observed a single time. Germline V gene sequence: CDR1 SGHNT, CDR2 YENEEA. The ends were cut back, 0 bases at V and 1 base at J, with 12 bases in the middle. This CDR3 is built from 17 residues. A remark on this clone: As yet, its antigen is unknown.

This sequence originates from a human donor who received an intestinal transplant. The chain couples TRBV11-3 to TRBJ2-2; unclear D gene. The sequences come from unstimulated CD4+ T cells sorted from spleen or lymph node cells, collected before intestinal transplant. DNA of the CDR3: TGTGCCAGCAGCTTAGAATGGTTTGAACGGAACACCGGGGAGCTGTTTTTT. Protein sequence: CASSLEWFERNTGELFF.